This T cell receptor beta chain was observed in a study of T cell responses to AZD1222 COVID-19 vaccine. The germline gives CDR1 LGHDT, CDR2 YNNKEL (reference sequence). This CDR3 has 13 residues. Trimming stripped 4 bases from V and 4 bases from J, with 10 bases between. On this clone itself: Its antigen is unidentified.

Study findings and constraints: Spike-specific TCR depth and breadth grew after two AZD1222 doses. Donors were chiefly white British, with a greater number of females, and clonal diversity was perhaps underestimated. Vaccine-associated CD4 TCRs spanned spike, dominant at 160-218 and 743-854. Baseline antibody screening turned up just a handful of seropositive AZD1222 recipients.

TCRdb's copy holds only in-frame clones and misses some; the assay was immunoSEQ multiplex PCR. The table shows about 120,000 clones, with 80% to 90% occurring only once. The input for sequencing was peripheral blood, taken on day 0 of AZD1222 vaccination. V and J are TRBV3-1 (or the pseudogene TRBV3-2) and TRBJ1-2, with D possibly being TRBD1 (5 bases). The source is an adult in good health. CDR3 residues: CASSLGTRYGYTF. The CDR3 region has the DNA TGTGCCAGCAGCCTAGGGACGCGCTATGGCTACACCTTC.